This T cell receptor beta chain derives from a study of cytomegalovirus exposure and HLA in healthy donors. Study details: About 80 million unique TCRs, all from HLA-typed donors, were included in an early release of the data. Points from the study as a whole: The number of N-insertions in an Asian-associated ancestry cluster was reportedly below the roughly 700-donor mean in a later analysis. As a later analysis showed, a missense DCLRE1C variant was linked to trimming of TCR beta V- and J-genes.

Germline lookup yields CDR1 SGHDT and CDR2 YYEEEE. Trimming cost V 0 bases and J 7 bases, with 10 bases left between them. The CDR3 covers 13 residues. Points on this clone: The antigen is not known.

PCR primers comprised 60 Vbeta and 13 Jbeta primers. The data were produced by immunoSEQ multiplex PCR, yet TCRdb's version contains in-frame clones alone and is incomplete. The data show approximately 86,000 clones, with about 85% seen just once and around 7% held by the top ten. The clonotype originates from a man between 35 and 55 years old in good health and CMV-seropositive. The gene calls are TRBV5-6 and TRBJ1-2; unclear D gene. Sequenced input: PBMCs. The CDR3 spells CASSLGARCGYTF. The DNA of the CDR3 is TGTGCCAGCAGCTTGGGGGCCAGGTGTGGCTACACCTTC.